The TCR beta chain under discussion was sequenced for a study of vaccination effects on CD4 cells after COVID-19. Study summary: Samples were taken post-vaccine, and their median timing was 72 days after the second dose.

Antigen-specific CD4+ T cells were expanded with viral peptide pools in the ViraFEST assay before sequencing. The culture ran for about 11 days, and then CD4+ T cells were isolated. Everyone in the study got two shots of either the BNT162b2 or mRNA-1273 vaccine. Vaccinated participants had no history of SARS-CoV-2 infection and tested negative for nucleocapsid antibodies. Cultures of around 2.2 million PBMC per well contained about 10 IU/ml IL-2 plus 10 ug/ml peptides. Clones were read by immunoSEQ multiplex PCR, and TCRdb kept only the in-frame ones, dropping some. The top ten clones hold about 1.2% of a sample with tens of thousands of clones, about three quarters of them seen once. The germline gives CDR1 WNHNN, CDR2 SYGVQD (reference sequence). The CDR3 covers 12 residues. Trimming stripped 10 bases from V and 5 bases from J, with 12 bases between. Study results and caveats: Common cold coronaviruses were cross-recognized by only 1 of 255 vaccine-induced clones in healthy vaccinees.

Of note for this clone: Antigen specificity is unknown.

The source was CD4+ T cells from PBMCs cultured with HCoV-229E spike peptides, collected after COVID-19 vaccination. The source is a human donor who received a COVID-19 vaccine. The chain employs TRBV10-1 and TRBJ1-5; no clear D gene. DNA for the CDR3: TGCGCCAAACAGAAAACTTATCAGCCCCAGCATTTT. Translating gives CAKQKTYQPQHF.